Listed below are T cell receptor beta chains from one sample, sequenced in a study of T cell responses to AZD1222 COVID-19 vaccine. TCRdb keeps only in-frame clones here, not all; method: immunoSEQ multiplex PCR. The table lists 100,000 to 150,000 clones, roughly 90% of them singletons. Sequences were derived from peripheral blood, sampled on day 0 of MenACWY control vaccination. The receptor set was obtained from an adult in good health. CDR3s leave out the opening cysteine and the closing phenylalanine or tryptophan. Each record gives: J gene, clone size, V gene, CDR3 protein. A row's size may be missing; if present it is once, few, many or a size class.

J gene: TRBJ2-1
clone size: .
V gene: TRBV19
CDR3 protein: ASSIQLDSYNEQF

J gene: TRBJ1-1
clone size: few
V gene: TRBV2
CDR3 protein: ASSDSSIPEAF

J gene: TRBJ1-1
clone size: .
V gene: TRBV6-2/TRBV6-3
CDR3 protein: ASSYSGLANTEAF

J gene: TRBJ2-5
clone size: few
V gene: TRBV11-3
CDR3 protein: ASSLAPAGTRGTQY

J gene: TRBJ1-2
clone size: .
V gene: TRBV11-1
CDR3 protein: ASSLLSGGDGYT

J gene: TRBJ2-1
clone size: .
V gene: TRBV9
CDR3 protein: ASSVDGYNEQF

J gene: TRBJ1-2
clone size: once
V gene: TRBV25-1
CDR3 protein: ASSEGVGFASHGYT

J gene: TRBJ1-2
clone size: .
V gene: TRBV27
CDR3 protein: ASSRMVTGSNYGYT

J gene: TRBJ2-5
clone size: few
V gene: TRBV2
CDR3 protein: ASSETGRETQY

J gene: TRBJ1-2
clone size: .
V gene: TRBV18
CDR3 protein: ASSPRTEGSYT

J gene: TRBJ2-1
clone size: .
V gene: TRBV9
CDR3 protein: ASSVAALAGATNEQF

J gene: TRBJ2-1
clone size: .
V gene: TRBV2
CDR3 protein: ASSDRWGRGEQF

J gene: TRBJ2-1
clone size: .
V gene: TRBV28
CDR3 protein: ASSESPDRPQRSGNEQF

J gene: TRBJ1-1
clone size: .
V gene: TRBV2
CDR3 protein: ASSVFQNTEAF

J gene: TRBJ2-7
clone size: .
V gene: TRBV6-5
CDR3 protein: ASSYGGVQYEQY

J gene: TRBJ1-4
clone size: .
V gene: TRBV9
CDR3 protein: ASSPSGRPRNSEKLF

J gene: TRBJ1-4
clone size: .
V gene: TRBV13
CDR3 protein: ASSPGGGEKLF

J gene: TRBJ1-1
clone size: .
V gene: TRBV29-1
CDR3 protein: SVALSGETGVFMNTEAF

J gene: TRBJ2-7
clone size: .
V gene: TRBV7-9
CDR3 protein: ASSPIQVHLDEQY

J gene: TRBJ2-5
clone size: .
V gene: TRBV6-5
CDR3 protein: ASSDRPNVETQY

J gene: TRBJ2-1
clone size: .
V gene: TRBV6-6
CDR3 protein: ASSDLQGWSYNEQF

J gene: TRBJ2-3
clone size: once
V gene: TRBV10-3
CDR3 protein: AIGRGTDTDTQY

J gene: TRBJ2-7
clone size: .
V gene: TRBV19
CDR3 protein: ASSLRPGTLSYEQY

J gene: TRBJ2-7
clone size: .
V gene: TRBV7-8
CDR3 protein: ASSLAPHHEQY

J gene: TRBJ1-2
clone size: .
V gene: TRBV28
CDR3 protein: ASRIQGLVSYGYT

J gene: TRBJ2-1
clone size: .
V gene: TRBV7-9
CDR3 protein: ASSRDWGLYNEQF

J gene: TRBJ2-1
clone size: .
V gene: TRBV9
CDR3 protein: ASSARTGAGGNEQF